The 22 T cell receptor beta chains below all came from one sample that was sequenced in a study of blood T cell repertoires in COVID-19. The assay was immunoSEQ multiplex PCR, and TCRdb's table has in-frame clones only and misses some. The sample has some 520,000 clones, approximately 92% seen once. The source material was peripheral blood. The receptors come from a man between 18 and 35 years old with COVID-19, enrolled during active disease.

This clone came up once. The chain employs TRBV2 and TRBJ1-2; the D is unclear. Trimming left V 1 base short and J 4 bases short, with 10 bases between. The CDR3 spans 14 residues. Germline V gene sequence: CDR1 SNHLY, CDR2 FYNNEI. The CDR3 DNA sequence: TGTGCCAGCAGTGAAGGAGGTAACCCCTATGGCTACACCTTC. Translation: CASSEGGNPYGYTF. Using reference TRBV2 and TRBJ1-2 for the parts outside the CDR3, the full variable domain is EPEVTQTPSHQVTQMGQEVILRCVPISNHLYFYWYRQILGQKVEFLVSFYNNEISEKSEIFDDQFSVERPDGSNFTLKIRSTKLEDSAMYFCASSEGGNPYGYTFGSGTRLTVV.

The CDR3 DNA follows: TGCAGCGTTGAAGACGAGGATCGGGACAGGATATATTTT. It translates to CSVEDEDRDRIYF. The chain joins TRBV29-1 to TRBJ2-3; 8 nucleotides agree with TRBD1. Germline V gives CDR1 SQVTM, CDR2 ANQGSEA. Trimming at V came to 0 bases and at J to 15 bases, leaving 11 bases not matched to a gene. The CDR3 totals 13 residues.

The rearrangement joins TRBV5-1 to TRBJ1-5; D is ambiguous. V shed 1 base and J shed 3 bases, with 11 bases lying between them. Per the germline V gene, CDR1 is SGHRS and CDR2 is YFSETQ. The CDR3 is 15 residues long. The chain's CDR3 is CASSLLPESNQPQHF. In nucleotides, the CDR3 is TGCGCCAGCAGCTTGTTGCCCGAGTCCAATCAGCCCCAGCATTTT.

V is TRBV7-8 and J is TRBJ2-4; D may be TRBD2 (5 bases). Germline CDR1 and CDR2: SGHVS and FQNEAQ. Trimming took 1 base from V and 0 from J, leaving 16 bases between them. CDR3 length: 18 amino acids. The CDR3 loop reads CASSLVSGTSLAKNIQYF. The CDR3 DNA reads as TGTGCCAGCAGCTTAGTAAGCGGCACGTCGCTAGCCAAAAACATTCAGTACTTC.

This clone was recorded once. This chain links TRBV5-1 with TRBJ2-1; D perhaps matches TRBD1 (6 bases). Trimming took off 4 bases at V and 5 bases at J, with 13 bases between the two ends. The germline V gene has CDR1 SGHRS and CDR2 YFSETQ. The CDR3 is made up of 14 amino acids. The CDR3 region has the DNA TGCGCCAGCAGCCAGGGGACGGATCACAATGAGCAGTTCTTC. As protein: CASSQGTDHNEQFF.

The V and J genes are TRBV12-3 or TRBV12-4 and TRBJ1-2; a possible D gene is TRBD1 (5 bases). V was trimmed by 5 bases and J by 2 bases, leaving 9 bases between them. The CDR3 is made up of 13 amino acids. The CDR3 loop is CASSLKGNYGYTF. The CDR3 DNA reads as TGTGCCAGCAGTCTTAAGGGGAACTATGGCTACACCTTC.

This chain connects TRBV3-1 (or the pseudogene TRBV3-2) to TRBJ2-5; TRBD2 aligns across 10 bases. J lost 1 base, V lost 1 base, and 0 bases had no gene match. The germline V gene encodes CDR1 LGHDT and CDR2 YNNKEL (reference sequence). The CDR3 loop spans 15 amino acids. The CDR3 bases are TGTGCCAGCAGCCAAGGGACTAGCGGCCAAGAGACCCAGTACTTC. Protein: CASSQGTSGQETQYF.

The chain uses TRBV27 and TRBJ2-5; 9 bases match TRBD2. V shed 6 bases and J 2 bases; nucleotides not matched to a gene: 7. Per germline, CDR1 MNHEY and CDR2 SMNVEV (reference sequence). The CDR3 runs to 15 residues. The CDR3 is CASRPTSGTQETQYF. In nucleotides, the CDR3 is TGTGCCAGCAGACCGACTAGCGGAACGCAAGAGACCCAGTACTTC.

V gene TRBV2 combines with J gene TRBJ2-7, with a tentative D call TRBD2 (5 bases). Germline V gene lookup returns CDR1 SNHLY and CDR2 FYNNEI. The CDR3 loop spans 10 amino acids. V lost 8 bases and J lost 3, with 5 bases in between. CDR3 nucleotides: TGTGCCAGCCGGGACTACGAGCAGTACTTC. It codes for CASRDYEQYF. The full variable domain, rest sourced from reference TRBV2 and TRBJ2-7, is EPEVTQTPSHQVTQMGQEVILRCVPISNHLYFYWYRQILGQKVEFLVSFYNNEISEKSEIFDDQFSVERPDGSNFTLKIRSTKLEDSAMYFCASRDYEQYFGPGTRLTVT.

This rearrangement joins TRBV24-1 to TRBJ2-1, with D maybe TRBD2 (6 bases). Germline CDR1 reads KGHDR; CDR2 reads SFDVKD. Trimming left V 4 bases short and J 9 bases short, with 21 bases between. CDR3 length: 16 residues. The CDR3 protein is CATSDLSGRFGSEQFF. As DNA, the CDR3 is TGTGCCACCAGTGACCTTAGCGGCCGCTTCGGGAGTGAGCAGTTCTTC.

The V call is TRBV3-1 (or the pseudogene TRBV3-2), the J call TRBJ2-5, with D tentatively TRBD2 (5 bases). The CDR3 is 14 residues long. Looked up from germline, CDR1 is LGHDT and CDR2 is YNNKEL (reference sequence). The V gene lost 0 bases and the J gene lost 5 bases, with 10 bases spanning the gap. CDR3 sequence: CASSQESGIETQYF. In DNA, the CDR3 is TGTGCCAGCAGCCAAGAATCCGGGATCGAGACCCAGTACTTC.

J is TRBJ1-4 and V is TRBV20-1; the D is unclear. The V end lost 3 bases, the J end lost 6 bases, and 11 bases lay between the germline ends. CDR3 length: 13 residues. From germline, CDR1 is DFQATT and CDR2 SNEGSKA (reference sequence). The CDR3 spells CSASGPSDEKLFF. CDR3 nucleotides: TGCAGTGCTAGTGGTCCCTCCGATGAAAAACTGTTTTTT.

The chain links TRBV10-3 to TRBJ2-7; 7 bases fit TRBD1. Germline V gene sequence: CDR1 ENHRY, CDR2 SYGVKD. J gave up 5 bases and V 4 bases, and 5 bases lay outside the gene matches. This CDR3 has 13 residues. CDR3 in amino acids: CAISVDRDNEQYF. In DNA, the CDR3 is TGTGCCATCAGTGTCGACAGGGACAACGAGCAGTACTTC.

Worth noting for this clone: The identical CDR3 is also encoded by other nucleotide sequences in the sample. This chain joins TRBV5-6 and TRBJ1-1; D remains unclear. The CDR3 spans 13 residues. CDR1 and CDR2 (germline): SGHDT, YYEEEE. Trimming took off 1 base at V and 4 bases at J, with 8 bases between the two ends. DNA for the CDR3: TGTGCCAGCAGCTTGTCCGGAGGCACTGAAGCTTTCTTT. This gives the protein CASSLSGGTEAFF.

The chain recombines TRBV5-6 with TRBJ2-2, with D possibly matching TRBD2 (6 bases). CDR3 length: 15 residues. Trimming removed 5 bases at V and 2 bases at J, with 13 bases between. Germline V gene lookup returns CDR1 SGHDT and CDR2 YYEEEE. CDR3 nucleotides: TGTGCCAGCAGGTCCTGGGGGACTAACACCGGGGAGCTGTTTTTT. Amino acids: CASRSWGTNTGELFF.

The table lists this clone with a count of one. This sequence joins TRBV7-8 and TRBJ2-5; possibly TRBD1 for D (5 bases). The CDR3 length is 15 residues. Trimming shortened V by 7 bases and J by 4 bases, and 19 bases separated the two germline ends. Per germline, CDR1 SGHVS and CDR2 FQNEAQ. CDR3: CASTATAGLGETQYF. The CDR3, as DNA: TGTGCCAGCACTGCTACGGCAGGGTTAGGAGAGACCCAGTACTTC.

The chain is built from TRBV9 and TRBJ2-1; possible D gene TRBD2, 5 bases. Germline CDR1 is SGDLS and CDR2 is YYNGEE. This CDR3 region has 14 residues. The germline V and J ends were trimmed by 4 bases and 8 bases, with 16 bases remaining between them. DNA of the CDR3: TGTGCCAGCAGCCCCCCGTCGGGGATCGATGAGCAGTTCTTC. Translating gives CASSPPSGIDEQFF. Based on the CDR3 plus reference TRBV9 and TRBJ2-1, the full variable domain is DSGVTQTPKHLITATGQRVTLRCSPRSGDLSVYWYQQSLDQGLQFLIQYYNGEERAKGNILERFSAQQFPDLHSELNLSSLELGDSALYFCASSPPSGIDEQFFGPGTRLTVL.

The chain has TRBV2 and TRBJ2-2; 10 nucleotides line up with TRBD2. The ends lost 6 bases at V and 1 base at J; junction bases unmatched: 2. Per the germline V gene, CDR1 is SNHLY and CDR2 is FYNNEI. CDR3 length: 15 residues. The CDR3 coding sequence is TGTGCCAGCAGAGTAGCGGGAGGGAACACCGGGGAGCTGTTTTTT. This encodes CASRVAGGNTGELFF. Full variable domain (remainder filled in from reference TRBV2 and TRBJ2-2): EPEVTQTPSHQVTQMGQEVILRCVPISNHLYFYWYRQILGQKVEFLVSFYNNEISEKSEIFDDQFSVERPDGSNFTLKIRSTKLEDSAMYFCASRVAGGNTGELFFGEGSRLTVL.

This clone was recorded a few times. The chain carries TRBV2 and TRBJ1-1; D possibly corresponds to TRBD1 (5 bases). V shed 10 bases and J shed 1 base, with 37 bases lying between them. Germline V gene sequence: CDR1 SNHLY, CDR2 FYNNEI. The CDR3 spans 21 residues. CDR3 amino acids: CATRASWQGGKGSESNTEAFF. The CDR3 DNA is TGTGCCACCCGGGCTAGTTGGCAGGGCGGTAAAGGTTCTGAATCGAACACTGAAGCTTTCTTT.

This clone was recorded only once. V and J are TRBV7-6 and TRBJ2-3, with 10 bases identical to TRBD2. This CDR3 is 19 amino acids long. V shed 1 base, J shed 0 bases, and the junction held 10 bases outside the gene matches. Looked up from germline, CDR1 is SGHVS and CDR2 is FNYEAQ. The CDR3 region is CASSLGGASGGSSTDTQYF. In nucleotides, the CDR3 is TGTGCCAGCAGCTTAGGAGGGGCTAGCGGGGGCTCTAGCACAGATACGCAGTATTTT.

This chain joins TRBV11-3 and TRBJ1-3; no clear D gene. This CDR3 region has 13 residues. V gave up 9 bases and J gave up 1 base, with 10 bases separating them. Germline V CDR1 and CDR2: SGHNT, YENEEA. Here the CDR3 DNA reads TGTGCCAGTCCCCAAGAGTCTGGAAACACCATATATTTT. Amino acids: CASPQESGNTIYF. The full variable domain, in which reference TRBV11-3 and TRBJ1-3 provide the parts outside the CDR3, is EAGVVQSPRYKIIEKKQPVAFWCNPISGHNTLYWYLQNLGQGPELLIRYENEEAVDDSQLPKDRFSAERLKGVDSTLKIQPAELGDSAVYLCASPQESGNTIYFGEGSWLTVV.

This clone was picked up one time. This chain joins TRBV27 and TRBJ2-7, with TRBD1 as a possible D gene (5 bases). The CDR3 is 13 residues long. V was clipped by 3 bases and J by 2 bases, with 8 bases between them. Germline V CDR1 and CDR2: MNHEY, SMNVEV (reference sequence). This CDR3 reads CASSFQGAYEQYF. DNA of the CDR3: TGTGCCAGCAGTTTCCAGGGCGCCTACGAGCAGTACTTC.